A single T cell receptor (beta chain) is shown here with its context. TCRdb's copy holds only in-frame clones and misses some; the assay was immunoSEQ multiplex PCR. The sample comprises about 11,000 clones, roughly nine tenths of which are singletons, and around 31% rests with the top ten. This CDR3 has 16 amino acids. CDR1 is SGDLS, CDR2 YYNGEE, per germline. V lost 4 bases and J 7 bases, leaving 20 bases between the germline ends. Blood was sampled at baseline, cycle 4 day 1, and cycle 7 day 1. This sample stems from a study of OX40 agonist ivuxolimab in advanced cancers. At the level of the study: Dose-escalation patients' cancers were hepatocellular carcinoma, melanoma, renal cell or head and neck cancer. From 23 to 79 years was the age range, with a mean of about 54 years, and over 70% were male.

V gene TRBV9 combines with J gene TRBJ2-2, with D possibly matching TRBD2 (6 bases). The origin of this receptor is an adult with an advanced solid tumor such as melanoma, head and neck, liver or kidney cancer. The starting material was CD4+ or CD8+ T cells sorted from blood, obtained in a trial of the OX40 agonist ivuxolimab. CDR3 amino acids: CASSPEVGGVVGELFF. CDR3 nucleotide sequence: TGTGCCAGCAGCCCCGAGGTTGGCGGGGTGGTCGGGGAGCTGTTTTTT.